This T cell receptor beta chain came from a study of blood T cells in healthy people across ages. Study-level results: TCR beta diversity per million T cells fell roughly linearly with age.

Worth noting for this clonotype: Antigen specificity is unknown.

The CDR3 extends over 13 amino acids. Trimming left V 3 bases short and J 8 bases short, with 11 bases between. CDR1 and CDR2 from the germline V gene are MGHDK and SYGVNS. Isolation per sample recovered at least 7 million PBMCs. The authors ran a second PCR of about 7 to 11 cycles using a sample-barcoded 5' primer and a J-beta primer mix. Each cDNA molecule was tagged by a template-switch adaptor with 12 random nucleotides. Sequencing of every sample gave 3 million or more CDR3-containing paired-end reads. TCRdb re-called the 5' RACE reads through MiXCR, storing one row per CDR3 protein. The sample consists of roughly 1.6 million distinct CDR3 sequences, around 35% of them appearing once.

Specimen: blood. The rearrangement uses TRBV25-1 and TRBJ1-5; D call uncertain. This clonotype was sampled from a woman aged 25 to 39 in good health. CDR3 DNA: TGTGCCAGCAGTGACCTCAATGGGGAGCCCCAGCATTTT. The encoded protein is CASSDLNGEPQHF.